Listed here are 32 T cell receptor beta chains from one sample, sequenced in a study of blood T cells in healthy people across ages. Next came a second PCR, run for about 7 to 11 cycles, which used a sample-barcoded 5' primer along with a J-beta primer mix. TCRdb analysed the 5' RACE reads with MiXCR anew, one entry per CDR3 protein. The sample includes some 1.4 million distinct CDR3 sequences, about 43% of them seen just once. Sequenced: blood. The origin of the receptors is a woman younger than 35 in good health.

The rearrangement joins TRBV27 to TRBJ1-1, with unresolved D. V dropped 5 bases and J dropped 5 bases, with 15 bases sitting between them. Germline loops: CDR1 MNHEY, CDR2 SMNVEV (reference sequence). CDR3 length: 14 amino acids. The CDR3 reads CASSPNRAGTEAFF. The CDR3 DNA reads as TGTGCCAGCAGTCCTAATCGTGCGGGGACTGAAGCTTTCTTT.

The CDR3 region is CASSLKGWSDEQYF. The CDR3 nucleotides read TGTGCCAGCAGCTTAAAGGGTTGGAGCGACGAGCAGTACTTC. This sequence joins TRBV7-9 and TRBJ2-7; D is ambiguous. There are 14 residues in the CDR3. Germline V gene data show CDR1 as SEHNR and CDR2 as FQNEAQ (reference sequence). V lost 2 bases, J lost 5 bases, and 13 bases lay in between.

J is TRBJ2-4 and V is TRBV9, with D maybe TRBD2 (6 bases). The V end lost 0 bases, the J end lost 6 bases, and 13 bases lay between the germline ends. Per the germline V gene, CDR1 is SGDLS and CDR2 is YYNGEE. CDR3 size: 15 residues. CDR3 in amino acids: CASSVGPSGRNIQYF. The CDR3 DNA is TGTGCCAGCAGCGTAGGTCCGTCCGGGAGAAACATTCAGTACTTC.

The chain uses TRBV4-2 and TRBJ2-5; TRBD2 matches 16 bases. The CDR3 extends over 18 amino acids. Trimming cost V 4 bases and J 0 bases; bases outside gene matches: 5. CDR1 LGHNA and CDR2 YNFKEQ come from the germline V gene. The CDR3 nucleotides are TGTGCCAGCAGCCTCGGGACTAGCGGGAGGGGTTACCAAGAGACCCAGTACTTC. Translated, it gives CASSLGTSGRGYQETQYF.

The DNA for the CDR3 is TGCGCCAGCAGCTTACTGAGCAGGACCTATGGCTACACCTTC. Amino acid sequence: CASSLLSRTYGYTF. The chain uses TRBV5-1 and TRBJ1-2; D gene unclear. The germline gives CDR1 SGHRS, CDR2 YFSETQ. The CDR3 consists of 14 residues. Between the trimmed V and J ends, which lost 2 bases and 4 bases, there was a span of 12 bases.

This clonotype occurred a few times. CDR3 nucleotide sequence: TGCGCCAGCAGCTTGGAGCCTAGCGGGAAGAACAATGAGCAGTTCTTC. Amino acids: CASSLEPSGKNNEQFF. The V call is TRBV5-1, the J call TRBJ2-1; TRBD2 matches 9 bases. Germline V gene lookup returns CDR1 SGHRS and CDR2 YFSETQ. V shed 0 bases and J 5 bases; nucleotides not matched to a gene: 6. The CDR3 runs 16 residues.

This clonotype was seen a few times. The CDR3 sequence: CASSYSRGGDGYTF. The DNA of the CDR3 is TGTGCCAGCAGTTACAGCAGGGGTGGTGATGGCTACACCTTC. The chain links TRBV6-6 to TRBJ1-2, with D possibly matching TRBD1 (6 bases). Germline CDR1 reads MNHNY; CDR2 reads SVGAGI (reference sequence). The CDR3 extends over 14 amino acids. V shed 2 bases and J shed 6 bases, with 13 bases lying between them.

The CDR3 region has the DNA TGTGCCAGCAGCCAAGAAAGAGGGGCGCCATTTAAAAATGAGCAGTACTTC. Translated: CASSQERGAPFKNEQYF. J is TRBJ2-1 and V is TRBV14; D may be TRBD1 or TRBD2 (5 bases each). The J call is in doubt because the DNA end fits TRBJ2-7 better. Germline CDR1 reads SGHDN; CDR2 reads FVKESK. The CDR3 length is 17 residues.

This chain connects TRBV5-1 to TRBJ1-2, with D maybe TRBD1 (6 bases). V gave up 4 bases and J gave up 0 bases, with 13 bases separating them. Germline values: CDR1 SGHRS, CDR2 YFSETQ. This CDR3 spans 15 amino acids. The CDR3 nucleotides read TGCGCCAGCAGCCCGGGACAAACTACTAACTATGGCTACACCTTC. Translating it yields CASSPGQTTNYGYTF.

This clonotype has just a few counts. CDR3 bases: TGTGCCAGCAGTGAGACAGGGTTTGTAGGGGAGCAGTACTTC. Protein: CASSETGFVGEQYF. The V gene is TRBV6-1, the J gene TRBJ2-7; TRBD1 agrees at 7 bases. The junction had 9 bases not matched to a gene; V was cut back by 3 bases and J by 7 bases. Germline V gives CDR1 MNHNS, CDR2 SASEGT. The CDR3 loop spans 14 amino acids.

J is TRBJ2-4 and V is TRBV7-9; no reliable D call. V lost 2 bases and J 15 bases, leaving 14 bases between the germline ends. CDR3 length: 12 residues. Germline CDR1 is SEHNR and CDR2 is FQNEAQ (reference sequence). CDR3 region: CASSLNVARRYF. Here the CDR3 DNA reads TGTGCCAGCAGCTTAAATGTCGCCCGTCGGTACTTC.

This clonotype was seen a handful of times. This chain links TRBV28 with TRBJ1-5; TRBD1 aligns across 7 bases. Losses at the gene ends were 5 bases for V and 7 bases for J; bases not matched to a gene: 11. Germline loops: CDR1 MDHEN, CDR2 SYDVKM. The CDR3 runs to 15 residues. In nucleotides, the CDR3 is TGTGCCAGCAGTGCGAGGGGGCAGGGGTTACAGCCCCAGCATTTT. It translates to CASSARGQGLQPQHF.

This clonotype was seen at least ten times. The chain combines TRBV20-1 with TRBJ2-3; D is undetermined. Germline lookup yields CDR1 DFQATT and CDR2 SNEGSKA (reference sequence). The V end lost 6 bases, the J end lost 4 bases, and 20 bases lay between the germline ends. This CDR3 is 15 amino acids long. The DNA for the CDR3 is TGCAGTGCCACTCCCCGTTCGATGATCTCAGATACGCAGTATTTT. Residues: CSATPRSMISDTQYF.

This chain links TRBV4-1 with TRBJ2-1, with 10 bases identical to TRBD2. Germline CDR1 MGHRA, CDR2 YSYEKL. V gave up 4 bases and J gave up 5 bases; unmatched junction bases: 11. The CDR3 runs to 17 residues. This CDR3 is CASSPGSSGSQNNEQFF. The CDR3, as DNA: TGCGCCAGCAGCCCTGGCTCTAGCGGGAGTCAGAACAATGAGCAGTTCTTC.

The chain has TRBV6-1 and TRBJ1-2; D may be TRBD1 (6 bases). V lost 7 bases, J lost 0 bases, and 24 bases lay in between. The germline CDR1 and CDR2 sequences are MNHNS and SASEGT. This CDR3 has 18 amino acids. CDR3 coding DNA: TGTGCCAGCACTGTAGGATCAGGGGCGGGGACCTCTAACTATGGCTACACCTTC. It yields the protein CASTVGSGAGTSNYGYTF.

V is TRBV20-1 and J is TRBJ2-2; either TRBD1 or TRBD2 may supply D (5 bases each). Trimming stripped 1 base from V and 4 bases from J, with 16 bases between. Germline CDR1 reads DFQATT; CDR2 reads SNEGSKA (reference sequence). There are 16 residues in the CDR3. Here the CDR3 reads CSARGLGTPGTGELFF. The DNA for the CDR3 is TGCAGTGCTAGAGGGTTGGGGACCCCGGGCACCGGGGAGCTGTTTTTT.

Note on this clonotype: One end of the junction does not line up with germline, which may come from a read error. The chain carries TRBV6-5 and TRBJ2-2; TRBD2 might be the D (6 bases). The germline CDR1 and CDR2 sequences are MNHEY and SVGAGI. The CDR3 contains 12 residues. CDR3 nucleotide sequence: TGTGCCAGCAGACCCCAGGGCGGGGAGTTGTTTTTT. Its protein is CASRPQGGELFF.

This clonotype showed up just once. The rearrangement uses TRBV6-1 and TRBJ1-2, with D perhaps matching TRBD1 (5 bases). The CDR3 runs to 13 residues. V lost 6 bases to trimming and J lost 4 bases, with 12 bases between them. Looked up from germline, CDR1 is MNHNS and CDR2 is SASEGT. The CDR3 nucleotides read TGTGCCAGCAGCGGGACCCTGGGCTATGGCTACACCTTC. This translates into CASSGTLGYGYTF.

This clonotype was detected only a few times. V gene TRBV7-9 combines with J gene TRBJ2-7; D may be TRBD1 (6 bases). Germline CDR1 reads SEHNR; CDR2 reads FQNEAQ (reference sequence). The CDR3 loop spans 13 amino acids. The ends were cut back, 3 bases at V and 7 bases at J, with 13 bases in the middle. In nucleotides, the CDR3 is TGTGCCAGCAGCTTCCCATCTACAGGGGAGCAGTACTTC. It encodes CASSFPSTGEQYF.

The chain links TRBV5-1 to TRBJ1-1, with a tentative D call TRBD1 (5 bases). Germline CDR1 SGHRS, CDR2 YFSETQ. This CDR3 has 14 amino acids. Trimming removed 4 bases from V and 4 bases from J, with 14 bases in between. The CDR3 sequence: CASSERTGPTEAFF. CDR3 DNA sequence: TGCGCCAGCAGCGAAAGGACGGGGCCCACTGAAGCTTTCTTT.

The V gene is TRBV10-3, the J gene TRBJ2-1, with TRBD2 matching 12 bases. CDR1 ENHRY and CDR2 SYGVKD come from the germline V gene. The CDR3 spans 17 residues. V shed 7 bases, J shed 4 bases, and the junction held 11 bases outside the gene matches. CDR3 nucleotides: TGTGCCATCACCCCCACTAGCGGGAGGACCTTTTACAATGAGCAGTTCTTC. It codes for CAITPTSGRTFYNEQFF.

The chain carries TRBV13 and TRBJ1-4; no definite D call. The CDR3 spans 13 residues. Trimming removed 0 bases at V and 6 bases at J, with 5 bases between. Germline CDR1 and CDR2: PRHDT and FYEKMQ (reference sequence). The CDR3 DNA is TGTGCCAGCAGCTTAGGATTACATGAAAAACTGTTTTTT. This sequence encodes CASSLGLHEKLFF.

This chain links TRBV27 with TRBJ2-7; 9 bases match TRBD2. The V segment lost 5 bases and the J segment 7 bases; nucleotides outside the gene matches: 9. Germline V gene data show CDR1 as MNHEY and CDR2 as SMNVEV (reference sequence). The CDR3 sequence is 14 residues long. The CDR3 DNA reads TGTGCCAGCAGTACGGGACTAGCCCTTCGGGAGCAGTACTTC. Translated: CASSTGLALREQYF.

This clonotype appeared a single time. The chain combines TRBV20-1 with TRBJ2-5, with 7 bases matching TRBD2. The germline V gene has CDR1 DFQATT and CDR2 SNEGSKA (reference sequence). V was pared by 5 bases and J by 1 base, with 4 bases of the junction left unmatched. There are 13 residues in the CDR3. The CDR3 DNA reads as TGCAGTGCTCAGCGGGGCCTCCAAGAGACCCAGTACTTC. Amino acid sequence: CSAQRGLQETQYF.

The V and J genes are TRBV12-3 or TRBV12-4 and TRBJ2-7; D possibly uses TRBD1 or TRBD2 (5 bases each). The CDR3 is 15 amino acids. Trimming pared 2 bases from V and 3 bases from J, leaving 14 bases between. The chain's CDR3 is CASSLTGRGYYEQYF. In DNA, the CDR3 is TGTGCCAGCAGTTTAACGGGACGCGGGTACTACGAGCAGTACTTC.

The V call is TRBV12-3 or TRBV12-4, the J call TRBJ1-5, with 8 bases fitting TRBD1. After removal of 5 bases from V and 6 bases from J, the junction contained 6 bases not matched to a gene. The CDR3 has 14 residues. The CDR3 is CASSVQGGSQPQHF. The CDR3 DNA is TGTGCCAGCAGTGTACAGGGGGGGAGTCAGCCCCAGCATTTT.

This clonotype was seen at least ten times. One end of the junction fails to match germline, which may point to a read error. This sequence joins TRBV4-1 and TRBJ1-2; D is uncertain. The CDR3 is 13 residues long. Germline loops: CDR1 MGHRA, CDR2 YSYEKL. For the CDR3, the DNA is TGTGCCAGCAGCCAAGACGGGCCCTATGGCTACACCTTC. The encoded protein is CASSQDGPYGYTF.

The chain links TRBV21-1 to TRBJ2-3; the table's D call TRBD1 went unverified against the DNA. TRBV21-1 is labeled a pseudogene. The CDR3 totals 18 residues. The CDR3 sequence: CASSKHPGRRGSTDTQYF. The CDR3 nucleotides read TGTGCCAGCAGCAAACATCCGGGGCGCAGGGGAAGCACAGATACGCAGTATTTT.

This clonotype came up many times. The genes are TRBV5-1 and TRBJ2-3, with D perhaps matching TRBD1 (6 bases). CDR3 length equals 15 residues. CDR1 and CDR2 (germline): SGHRS, YFSETQ. V was cut by 1 base and J by 0 bases, with 9 bases left in between. The chain's CDR3 is CASSLMGTSTDTQYF. CDR3 DNA: TGCGCCAGCAGCTTGATGGGGACAAGCACAGATACGCAGTATTTT.

CDR3 DNA sequence: TGTGCCAGCAGCCTAGGGTCCAGTCGCTACGAGCAGTACTTC. This translates into CASSLGSSRYEQYF. The chain carries TRBV7-2 and TRBJ2-7; D not resolved. This CDR3 comprises 14 residues. Germline assignment: CDR1 SGHTA and CDR2 FQGNSA. The germline V and J ends were trimmed by 5 bases and 3 bases, with 14 bases remaining between them.

This clonotype was recorded many times. V is TRBV10-3 and J is TRBJ2-5; TRBD1 agrees at 8 bases. Germline trimming cut 0 bases from V and 4 bases from J; bases unmatched to any gene: 4. The CDR3 sequence is 15 residues long. Germline CDR1 and CDR2: ENHRY and SYGVKD. The DNA of the CDR3 is TGTGCCATCAGTGAGTCGGACAGGGAGCGAGAGACCCAGTACTTC. It encodes CAISESDRERETQYF.

This clonotype was counted a few times. J is TRBJ2-1 and V is TRBV7-2; D unclear. The germline V and J ends were trimmed by 1 base and 7 bases, with 20 bases remaining between them. The CDR3 extends over 17 amino acids. Germline CDR1 reads SGHTA; CDR2 reads FQGNSA. CDR3 sequence reads: CASSLVVRQLRSNEQFF. In nucleotides, the CDR3 is TGTGCCAGCAGCTTAGTAGTCCGTCAGCTCAGATCGAATGAGCAGTTCTTC. The variable domain in full, with the rest retrieved from reference TRBV7-2 and TRBJ2-1, is GAGVSQSPSNKVTEKGKDVELRCDPISGHTALYWYRQSLGQGLEFLIYFQGNSAPDKSGLPSDRFSAERTGGSVSTLTIQRTQQEDSAVYLCASSLVVRQLRSNEQFFGPGTRLTVL.